This T cell receptor beta chain was found in a study of blood T cell repertoires in COVID-19. Background on the study: COVID-19 samples from acute and convalescent phases originated in the United States, Italy and Spain.

V lost 2 bases and J lost 6; bases outside the gene matches: 5. CDR1 and CDR2 (germline): MRHNA, SNTAGT. The CDR3 extends over 15 amino acids. This table comes from immunoSEQ multiplex PCR, and its TCRdb copy is limited to in-frame clones, with some not included. Found here are about 220,000 clones, about 88% of them singletons; the top ten hold under 3%. Categorization into cohorts depended on clinical history that participants reported. Material for sequencing was PBMCs or T cells enriched from blood (not recorded which). The TCR sequence derives from a woman aged 30 to 39 who had recovered from COVID-19. This chain joins TRBV6-4 and TRBJ2-1, with 9 bases that match TRBD2. Written as DNA, the CDR3 is TGTGCCAGCAGTGACGGGCGGGGGGGCGGCAATGAGCAGTTCTTC. It yields the protein CASSDGRGGGNEQFF.